Described below is a single T cell receptor beta chain sequence and its context. The data derive from a study of cytomegalovirus exposure and HLA in healthy donors. PCR involved 60 Vbeta and 13 Jbeta primers. The repertoire was sequenced with immunoSEQ multiplex PCR; TCRdb's copy has only in-frame clones and lacks some. The table has about 300,000 clones, 86% seen once. The V and J ends lost 3 bases and 3 bases respectively, with 21 bases between them. This CDR3 region has 19 residues. Germline V lookup: CDR1 SGHDN, CDR2 FVKESK. This clonotype originated in a man aged 35 to 55 in good health and CMV-seropositive. The source material was PBMCs. The chain combines TRBV14 with TRBJ2-6; TRBD2 is a possible D gene (6 bases). The CDR3 sequence: CASSHLERVTNVGANVLTF. The CDR3 DNA reads as TGTGCCAGCAGCCACCTAGAGCGGGTCACCAATGTTGGGGCCAACGTCCTGACTTTC.